The 11 T cell receptor beta chains given below trace back to one sample, sequenced in a study of immune evolution from preneoplasia to lung adenocarcinoma. Profiled with immunoSEQ multiplex PCR; TCRdb holds only in-frame clones, not every one. The sample includes 5,000 to 6,500 clones, 60% to 75% seen only once; the top ten take 7.5% to 10%. Sequenced: FFPE lung adenocarcinoma in situ tissue. The receptors originated from a person between 60 and 80 years old with lung adenocarcinoma.

This chain links TRBV4-1 with TRBJ2-7, with a tentative D call TRBD2 (5 bases). V lost 1 base, J lost 6 bases, and 10 bases lay in between. From germline, CDR1 is MGHRA and CDR2 YSYEKL. The CDR3 spans 13 residues. The CDR3: CASSQGRTLEQYF. CDR3 bases: TGCGCCAGCAGCCAAGGAAGGACTCTCGAGCAGTACTTC.

This chain links TRBV5-4 with TRBJ2-7; 10 bases map to TRBD1. The CDR3 has 16 residues. V trimming: 7 bases; J trimming: 4 bases; junction bases outside the gene matches: 14. CDR1 is SGHNT and CDR2 is YYREEE in the germline V gene (reference sequence). CDR3: CASGKGGGQGTYEQYF. CDR3 bases: TGTGCCAGCGGAAAGGGGGGGGGACAGGGGACTTACGAGCAGTACTTC.

The sample holds one count of this clone. The chain uses TRBV4-1 and TRBJ2-3, with 9 bases fitting TRBD1. The CDR3 runs to 15 residues. The J segment lost 8 bases and the V segment lost 4 bases, leaving 10 bases of the junction unmatched. Per germline, CDR1 MGHRA and CDR2 YSYEKL. The CDR3 spells CASSLAGTGSSTQYF. The CDR3 DNA reads as TGCGCCAGCAGCCTCGCCGGGACAGGGTCAAGTACGCAGTATTTT.

This sequence joins TRBV9 and TRBJ2-1; 7 nucleotides agree with TRBD2. The CDR3 has 16 residues. The V gene's germline CDR1 is SGDLS and CDR2 YYNGEE. J gave up 6 bases and V 4 bases, and 13 bases lay outside the gene matches. The CDR3 nucleotides read TGTGCCAGCAGCCCCCACTGGCGGGGGATCCCCAATGAGCAGTTCTTC. Protein sequence: CASSPHWRGIPNEQFF.

This chain links TRBV28 with TRBJ1-2; D might be TRBD1 (5 bases). The CDR3 contains 11 residues. The germline V and J ends were trimmed by 11 bases and 6 bases, with 13 bases remaining between them. CDR1 MDHEN and CDR2 SYDVKM come from the germline V gene. CDR3 sequence (DNA): TGTGCCGGCCAGGGATTAGATGGCTACACCTTC. Residues: CAGQGLDGYTF.

The chain uses TRBV18 and TRBJ2-3; 15 nucleotides agree with TRBD2. In germline, CDR1 is KGHSH, CDR2 LQKENI. This CDR3 comprises 17 residues. Losses at the gene ends were 4 bases for V and 2 bases for J; bases not matched to a gene: 4. CDR3 residues: CASSLGLAGGPTDTQYF. In DNA form, the CDR3 reads TGTGCCAGCTCACTGGGACTAGCGGGGGGTCCCACAGATACGCAGTATTTT. The complete variable domain, with remaining parts taken from reference TRBV18 and TRBJ2-3, reads NAGVMQNPRHLVRRRGQEARLRCSPMKGHSHVYWYRQLPEEGLKFMVYLQKENIIDESGMPKERFSAEFPKEGPSILRIQQVVRGDSAAYFCASSLGLAGGPTDTQYFGPGTRLTVL.

The CDR3 nucleotides read TGTGCCAGCAGCTTAGCAGCGGGGAATCAGCCCCAGCATTTT. Encoded protein: CASSLAAGNQPQHF. The chain is built from TRBV7-6 and TRBJ1-5, with D unclear. The length of the CDR3 is 14 residues. The V and J ends lost 0 bases and 4 bases respectively, with 7 bases between them. CDR1 and CDR2 (germline): SGHVS, FNYEAQ.

The chain employs TRBV27 and TRBJ1-2; possible D gene TRBD1, 5 bases. This CDR3 contains 13 residues. Germline CDR1 is MNHEY and CDR2 is SMNVEV (reference sequence). The germline V and J ends were trimmed by 4 bases and 4 bases, with 10 bases remaining between them. As DNA, the CDR3 is TGTGCCAGCAGTTCCCTAGACAGCTATGGCTACACCTTC. This gives the protein CASSSLDSYGYTF.

This chain uses TRBV5-6 with TRBJ1-1; D is unclear. Trimming left V 2 bases short and J 1 base short, with 9 bases between. Germline V lookup: CDR1 SGHDT, CDR2 YYEEEE. The CDR3 loop spans 14 amino acids. The CDR3 nucleotides are TGTGCCAGCAGCTTTTTGGAGGGGAACACTGAAGCTTTCTTT. It codes for CASSFLEGNTEAFF. The whole variable domain, filled in from reference TRBV5-6 and TRBJ1-1, reads DAGVTQSPTHLIKTRGQQVTLRCSPKSGHDTVSWYQQALGQGPQFIFQYYEEEERQRGNFPDRFSGHQFPNYSSELNVNALLLGDSALYLCASSFLEGNTEAFFGQGTRLTVV.

The J gene is TRBJ1-2, the V gene TRBV18; tentatively, D is TRBD1 (5 bases). The ends were cut back, 2 bases at V and 2 bases at J, with 12 bases in the middle. Germline CDR1 and CDR2: KGHSH and LQKENI. The CDR3 runs to 15 residues. The CDR3: CASSPIEDTNYGYTF. CDR3 DNA sequence: TGTGCCAGCTCACCAATCGAGGACACGAACTATGGCTACACCTTC.

The rearrangement links TRBV6-1 to TRBJ1-5, with D possibly matching TRBD1 (5 bases). Trimming pared 6 bases from V and 0 bases from J, leaving 9 bases between. Looked up from germline, CDR1 is MNHNS and CDR2 is SASEGT. There are 14 residues in the CDR3. DNA for the CDR3: TGTGCCAGCAGGTCGACAGATAGCAATCAGCCCCAGCATTTT. The encoded protein is CASRSTDSNQPQHF.